This is a list of T cell receptor beta chains from one sample in a study of cytomegalovirus exposure and HLA in healthy donors. Repertoires were generated with immunoSEQ multiplex PCR, while TCRdb's copy carries only in-frame clones and drops some. This table has 210,000 or so clones, 75% to 90% appearing once. Sequencing input: PBMCs. The receptor set was obtained from a woman aged 18-29 years in good health and CMV-seronegative. Both conserved end residues are part of each CDR3. A D gene is named only where the DNA matches it firmly. Some rows mark clone size as missing; the rest say once, few, many or name a class of expanded clone.

cdr3_nt cdr3_aa v_call clone_size j_call cdr3_length d_call
TGTGCCAGCAGCCCGCAGACTCGGGGGTCCCCGCAAGAGACCCAGTACTTC CASSPQTRGSPQETQYF TRBV21-1 . TRBJ2-5 17 .
TGTGCCAGCAACGGTCCTCTCTACGAGCAGTACTTC CASNGPLYEQYF TRBV2 . TRBJ2-7 12 .
TGTGCCAGTAGTGCCGCGCGGGGGCGTTATAATTCACCCCTCCACTTT CASSAARGRYNSPLHF TRBV19 . TRBJ1-6 16 .
TGTGCCAGCAGCCTGGGGACTAGCAGCAATGAGCAGTTCTTC CASSLGTSSNEQFF TRBV7-6 . TRBJ2-1 14 TRBD2
TGTGCCAGCAGTGACTACCCGAAGGCGGGGCACCAAACCTACGAGCAGTACTTC CASSDYPKAGHQTYEQYF TRBV6-4 . TRBJ2-7 18 .
TGTGCCAGCAGCTTCCGTCGGCAGGGGCCCCAAGAGACCCAGTACTTC CASSFRRQGPQETQYF TRBV7-7 . TRBJ2-5 16 .
TGCGCCAGCAGCCAAGAACTAACCTTCAGCACAGATACGCAGTATTTT CASSQELTFSTDTQYF TRBV4-3 once TRBJ2-3 16 .
TGTGCCAGCAGCTTAGTCCCACAGCCCGTGGGTGGCTACACCTTC CASSLVPQPVGGYTF TRBV7-2 few TRBJ1-2 15 .
TGTGCCAGCAGCTTAAAGGGGACAGCGAACACTGAAGCTTTCTTT CASSLKGTANTEAFF TRBV7-9 . TRBJ1-1 15 TRBD1
TGTGCCAGCATGCCGTGGGGGGGACAGGGGGAAGATGGCTACACCTTC CASMPWGGQGEDGYTF TRBV4-2 once TRBJ1-2 16 TRBD1
TGTGCCAGCAGCTTATCGGGACTTCTTAATGAAAAACTGTTTTTT CASSLSGLLNEKLFF TRBV11-2 . TRBJ1-4 15 .
TGTGCCAGCAGTCCTCCGTCAGGGGGCAACACTGAAGCTTTCTTT CASSPPSGGNTEAFF TRBV6-6 once TRBJ1-1 15 TRBD1
TGTGCCAGCACGTACAGGGAGGGGAACACTGAAGCTTTCTTT CASTYREGNTEAFF TRBV6-5 once TRBJ1-1 14 .
TGTGCCAGCAGTTACTCGAGACAGGGGGGGAATTCACCCCTCCACTTT CASSYSRQGGNSPLHF TRBV6-5 . TRBJ1-6 16 TRBD1
TGTTCCAGCAGCTTTGAGGTTAACTATGGCTACACCTTC CSSSFEVNYGYTF TRBV7-9 once TRBJ1-2 13 .
TGTGCCAGCAGCCAAGCGGTTTGGGGTAGCGCTGAAGCTTTCTTT CASSQAVWGSAEAFF TRBV14 few TRBJ1-1 15 .
TGTGCCAGTACCCGGGACAGGGGGCGGCAGCCCCAGCATTTT CASTRDRGRQPQHF TRBV19 few TRBJ1-5 14 TRBD1
TGTGCCAGCAGCAGAACCGGGACAGATACAGATACGCAGTATTTT CASSRTGTDTDTQYF TRBV21-1 . TRBJ2-3 15 .
TGCAGTGCTAGAGATCGGGGCTACACCTTC CSARDRGYTF TRBV20-1 . TRBJ1-2 10 .
TGCGCCAGCAGCCTAACCTTCGACAGGCACTCCTATGGCTACACCTTC CASSLTFDRHSYGYTF TRBV4-3 . TRBJ1-2 16 .
TGCGCCAGCAGCTCACAGGGGGGTGCCGGCGAGACCCAGTACTTC CASSSQGGAGETQYF TRBV4-3 . TRBJ2-5 15 TRBD1
TGTGCCAGCAGCTTACCCCCGGGACAGGGCAACAATGAGCAGTTCTTC CASSLPPGQGNNEQFF TRBV7-9 . TRBJ2-1 16 TRBD1
TGTGCCAGTGGCGCCGGGACAGAGTATAATTCACCCCTCCACTTT CASGAGTEYNSPLHF TRBV19 . TRBJ1-6 15 TRBD1
TGTGCCAGCAGTTACGTCAGCGGGACAAACGAGCAGTACTTC CASSYVSGTNEQYF TRBV6-6 . TRBJ2-7 14 .
TGTGCCAGCAGCGCCTATCCGGGACTAGCGGACAATGAGCAGTTCTTC CASSAYPGLADNEQFF TRBV7-7 . TRBJ2-1 16 TRBD2
TGTGCCAGCAGCTTAGTCCGGACTAGCGGGGGGGCTCGACCAGATACGCAGTATTTT CASSLVRTSGGARPDTQYF TRBV11-2 . TRBJ2-3 19 TRBD2
TGTGCCAGCAGCTTGGTAGGGAGGCAAGAGACCCAGTACTTC CASSLVGRQETQYF TRBV5-6 few TRBJ2-5 14 .
TGTGCCAGCAGCTTCCAGACAGCCCCCACCGGGGAGCTGTTTTTT CASSFQTAPTGELFF TRBV7-9 . TRBJ2-2 15 .
TGTGCCAGCAGTTACGACAGGGGGCTATCCTACGAGCAGTACTTC CASSYDRGLSYEQYF TRBV7-8 once TRBJ2-7 15 TRBD1
TGTGCCACCAGCAGAGAGGGAGCTCCAAATCAGCCCCAGCATTTT CATSREGAPNQPQHF TRBV15 . TRBJ1-5 15 .
TGTGCCGGTAGTATGGGACTAGCGGGGATGGCAGATACGCAGTATTTT CAGSMGLAGMADTQYF TRBV19 . TRBJ2-3 16 TRBD2
TGCAGCGTCTTCACCACGGGACAACCTTTCTACGAGCAGTACTTC CSVFTTGQPFYEQYF TRBV29-1 . TRBJ2-7 15 .
TGTGCCAGTAGTATCGGACGGGGGGCGTACGAGCAGTACTTC CASSIGRGAYEQYF TRBV19 . TRBJ2-7 14 .